What follows are 3 T cell receptor beta chains derived from one specimen sequenced in a study of blood T cell repertoires in COVID-19. Clones were sequenced by immunoSEQ multiplex PCR, and TCRdb holds only the in-frame ones, with some missing. The data contain roughly 250,000 clones, 70% to 90% of them singletons. What was sequenced was PBMCs or T cells enriched from blood (not recorded which). Every receptor here comes from a woman in her twenties or thirties who had recovered from COVID-19.

This clone has just one count. V gene TRBV7-9 combines with J gene TRBJ2-7, with D possibly TRBD1 on 6 matching bases. The CDR3 spans 13 residues. V shed 4 bases and J shed 2 bases, with 9 bases lying between them. The V gene's germline CDR1 is SEHNR and CDR2 FQNEAQ (reference sequence). DNA for the CDR3: TGTGCCAGCAGCTCACAGGGACCCTACGAGCAGTACTTC. Translated: CASSSQGPYEQYF.

The J gene is TRBJ2-6, the V gene TRBV3-1 (or the pseudogene TRBV3-2); 7 nucleotides line up with TRBD2. Germline CDR1 LGHDT, CDR2 YNNKEL (reference sequence). V trimming: 3 bases; J trimming: 4 bases; junction bases outside the gene matches: 9. The CDR3 loop spans 17 amino acids. CDR3 residues: CASSQRGTGLGANVLTF. The CDR3 nucleotides are TGTGCCAGCAGCCAGCGGGGGACTGGTCTAGGGGCCAACGTCCTGACTTTC.

The chain employs TRBV11-1 and TRBJ2-2; D is uncertain. The CDR3 sequence is 14 residues long. The ends were cut back, 1 base at V and 6 bases at J, with 9 bases in the middle. Looked up from germline, CDR1 is SGHAT and CDR2 is FQDESV (reference sequence). Here the CDR3 reads CASSLEPGPGELFF. As DNA, the CDR3 is TGTGCCAGCAGCTTAGAACCTGGGCCCGGGGAGCTGTTTTTT. The entire variable domain, with the rest obtained from reference TRBV11-1 and TRBJ2-2, is as follows: EAEVAQSPRYKITEKSQAVAFWCDPISGHATLYWYRQILGQGPELLVQFQDESVVDDSQLPKDRFSAERLKGVDSTLKIQPAELGDSAMYLCASSLEPGPGELFFGEGSRLTVL.